This paragraph reports one T cell receptor (beta chain). Its specificity is not known. This sample was included in a study of identical twins. Study-level points and caveats: Cross-sectional statistical analysis was relied on for the conclusions, without the same donors being followed. Twin pairs had excess sharing that was weaker in beta out-of-frame sequences. There was an excess of low generation probability in the out-of-frame alpha sequences that twins shared. The models gave estimates that fell short of the out-of-frame TCR alpha sharing seen in monozygotic twins.

This CDR3 spans 12 amino acids. Trimming stripped 7 bases from V and 8 bases from J, with 17 bases between. Germline assignment: CDR1 SQVTM and CDR2 ANQGSEA. TCRdb recomputed calls from the 5' RACE reads with MiXCR, one row per CDR3 protein. The table records 100,000 to 110,000 distinct CDR3 sequences, just under 6% of them present only once. Sequences were obtained from memory T cells sorted from blood. The TCR sequence derives from a woman aged 45-65 years in good health. The chain links TRBV29-1 to TRBJ1-2; D is perhaps TRBD1 (5 bases). This CDR3 is CSAPWAGSGYTF. CDR3 bases: TGCAGCGCACCCTGGGCAGGGAGCGGCTACACCTTC.